Shown below are 15 T cell receptor beta chains from a single sample sequenced in a study of T cells in Graves' hyperthyroidism and ophthalmopathy. Researchers amplified the TCR beta CDR3 regions from RNA transcripts. Using the HTBI primer set, a first-round RT-PCR was run on the TCR CDR3. One entry per CDR3 protein, called by TCRdb with MiXCR from the multiplex PCR reads. The table has hundreds of thousands of distinct CDR3 sequences, approximately 15% seen once. The sequencing sample was made of blood. The receptors originated from a young woman with Graves' hyperthyroidism.

This clonotype was picked up many times. The V and J genes are TRBV2 and TRBJ2-7, with D perhaps matching TRBD1 or TRBD2 (7 bases each). Trimming took 9 bases from V and 7 from J, leaving 34 bases between them. This CDR3 contains 18 residues. CDR1 SNHLY and CDR2 FYNNEI come from the germline V gene. CDR3 bases: TGTGCCAGTGGCCCCACGTCCAGGGGGGGGCTGTTGGCTCGGGAGCAGTACTTC. It yields the protein CASGPTSRGGLLAREQYF. The complete variable domain, with remaining parts taken from reference TRBV2 and TRBJ2-7, reads EPEVTQTPSHQVTQMGQEVILRCVPISNHLYFYWYRQILGQKVEFLVSFYNNEISEKSEIFDDQFSVERPDGSNFTLKIRSTKLEDSAMYFCASGPTSRGGLLAREQYFGPGTRLTVT.

This clonotype was found many times. The V and J genes are TRBV7-3 and TRBJ2-2; TRBD2 aligns across 9 bases. The length of the CDR3 is 15 residues. Unmatched junction bases numbered 5, after V lost 2 bases and J lost 7 bases. Germline V CDR1 and CDR2: SGHTA, FQGTGA. The CDR3 loop reads CASSLGTSRGGELFF. The CDR3 nucleotides read TGTGCCAGCAGCTTAGGGACTAGCCGAGGCGGGGAGCTGTTTTTT.

The gene calls are TRBV9 and TRBJ2-2; 14 nucleotides line up with TRBD2. V shed 3 bases, J shed 4 bases, and the junction held 2 bases outside the gene matches. The length of the CDR3 is 16 residues. Per germline, CDR1 SGDLS and CDR2 YYNGEE. The CDR3: CASSGLAGGRTGELFF. CDR3 nucleotide sequence: TGTGCCAGCAGCGGACTAGCGGGAGGGCGCACCGGGGAGCTGTTTTTT. The full variable domain, in which reference TRBV9 and TRBJ2-2 provide the parts outside the CDR3, is DSGVTQTPKHLITATGQRVTLRCSPRSGDLSVYWYQQSLDQGLQFLIQYYNGEERAKGNILERFSAQQFPDLHSELNLSSLELGDSALYFCASSGLAGGRTGELFFGEGSRLTVL.

At least ten counts were recorded for this clonotype. This chain links TRBV24-1 with TRBJ2-2; TRBD2 is a possible D gene (6 bases). This CDR3 spans 17 amino acids. The V and J ends lost 5 bases and 6 bases respectively, with 21 bases between them. Germline CDR1 reads KGHDR; CDR2 reads SFDVKD. CDR3 DNA sequence: TGTGCCACCAGTGGCCCCTCGGTGGGCAGGAGGGCCGGGGAGCTGTTTTTT. This codes for CATSGPSVGRRAGELFF.

This clonotype was seen at least ten times. The V gene is TRBV7-9, the J gene TRBJ2-5; D perhaps matches TRBD2 (6 bases). The V end was cut by 4 bases, the J end by 4 bases, with 13 bases between. The CDR3 has 14 residues. Per germline, CDR1 SEHNR and CDR2 FQNEAQ (reference sequence). CDR3 nucleotides: TGTGCCAGCAGCTCCCTTGGAGCGGGAGAGACCCAGTACTTC. Amino acid sequence: CASSSLGAGETQYF.

This clonotype has more than one count but fewer than ten. The chain employs TRBV4-2 and TRBJ1-5; D gene ambiguous. Germline CDR1 LGHNA, CDR2 YNFKEQ. V gave up 2 bases and J gave up 2 bases, with 13 bases separating them. This CDR3 has 16 amino acids. The CDR3 loop reads CASSQSIGQGNQPQHF. CDR3 nucleotide sequence: TGTGCCAGCAGCCAATCGATCGGCCAGGGCAATCAGCCCCAGCATTTT.

The V and J genes are TRBV27 and TRBJ2-7; D not resolved. Between the trimmed V and J ends, which lost 2 bases and 3 bases, there was a span of 14 bases. The CDR3 is 15 residues long. CDR1 is MNHEY and CDR2 is SMNVEV in the germline V gene (reference sequence). CDR3 loop: CASSLGRAGIYEQYF. CDR3 sequence (DNA): TGTGCCAGCAGTTTAGGTAGGGCAGGAATCTACGAGCAGTACTTC.

The rearrangement joins TRBV3-2 to TRBJ2-7; the table's TRBD1 call for D was not verified on the DNA. TRBV3-2 is designated a pseudogene. The CDR3 length is 15 residues. The CDR3 sequence: CASSQNRDGTYEQYF. The DNA for the CDR3 is TGTGCCAGCAGCCAAAACCGGGACGGAACCTACGAGCAGTACTTC.

This clonotype was recorded at least ten times. Written as DNA, the CDR3 is TGCAGTGCTAGACTAGCGGGCAATGAGCAGTTCTTC. This translates into CSARLAGNEQFF. The chain uses TRBV20-1 and TRBJ2-1; 8 bases are shared with TRBD2. The V gene's germline CDR1 is DFQATT and CDR2 SNEGSKA (reference sequence). This CDR3 has 12 amino acids. Trimming at V came to 2 bases and at J to 6 bases, leaving 0 bases not matched to a gene.

V gene TRBV20-1 combines with J gene TRBJ2-4; a weak D match, TRBD2 (5 bases). Deletions cut 2 bases from V and 0 bases from J, with 8 bases between. There are 14 residues in the CDR3. Per germline, CDR1 DFQATT and CDR2 SNEGSKA (reference sequence). The CDR3 region is CSARTGLAKNIQYF. In DNA form, the CDR3 reads TGCAGTGCTAGAACCGGACTAGCCAAAAACATTCAGTACTTC.

Ten or more counts support this clonotype. This chain joins TRBV6-1 and TRBJ2-1, with D possibly matching TRBD2 (5 bases). CDR1 MNHNS and CDR2 SASEGT come from the germline V gene. V was cut by 8 bases and J by 0 bases, with 17 bases left in between. CDR3 length: 16 amino acids. Written as DNA, the CDR3 is TGTGCCAGCGCTGTGACGGGATGGAGCTCCTACAATGAGCAGTTCTTC. Translating gives CASAVTGWSSYNEQFF.

At least ten counts were recorded for this clonotype. V gene TRBV5-1 combines with J gene TRBJ2-3, with D maybe TRBD2 (5 bases). V dropped 4 bases and J dropped 4 bases, with 19 bases sitting between them. Germline values: CDR1 SGHRS, CDR2 YFSETQ. CDR3 length equals 16 residues. CDR3 sequence reads: CASSPGSLTIADTQYF. The CDR3 coding sequence is TGCGCCAGCAGCCCGGGATCCTTGACTATCGCAGATACGCAGTATTTT.

The chain couples TRBV19 to TRBJ2-1; TRBD2 matches 7 bases. The V gene's germline CDR1 is LNHDA and CDR2 SQIVND (reference sequence). This CDR3 region has 12 residues. J gave up 10 bases and V 5 bases, and 5 bases lay outside the gene matches. The CDR3 here is CASSGPSGEQFF. In DNA, the CDR3 is TGTGCCAGTAGTGGGCCTAGCGGAGAGCAGTTCTTC.

This sequence joins TRBV6-2 or TRBV6-3 and TRBJ2-1; 10 positions match TRBD2. This CDR3 has 15 amino acids. CDR1 and CDR2 (germline): MNHEY, SVGEGT. V lost 11 bases, J lost 0 bases, and 7 bases stayed unmatched. The CDR3 coding sequence is TGTGCCCTCGGGGTAGCGGGAGGCTCCTACAATGAGCAGTTCTTC. This encodes CALGVAGGSYNEQFF.

The sample holds a few counts of this clonotype. The chain couples TRBV25-1 to TRBJ2-2; unclear D gene. Germline CDR1 reads MGHDK; CDR2 reads SYGVNS. Trimming pared 4 bases from V and 6 bases from J, leaving 15 bases between. CDR3 size: 15 residues. The CDR3 reads CASSAHSPAAGELFF. The CDR3 DNA sequence: TGTGCCAGCAGTGCCCATTCGCCGGCGGCCGGGGAGCTGTTTTTT.